These 5 T cell receptor beta chains came from one sample sequenced in a study of cytomegalovirus exposure and HLA in healthy donors. The PCR used 60 Vbeta and 13 Jbeta primers. The method was immunoSEQ multiplex PCR; TCRdb's version includes in-frame clones alone and lacks a portion of them. The sample lists fewer than 150,000 clones, approximately 80% occurring once. Sequencing was carried out using PBMCs. The receptors stem from a woman between 45 and 65 years old in good health and CMV-seronegative.

The J gene is TRBJ2-3, the V gene TRBV27, with TRBD1 matching over 7 bases. The CDR3 runs 17 residues. J lost 2 bases, V lost 6 bases, and 14 bases had no gene match. Germline V gene data show CDR1 as MNHEY and CDR2 as SMNVEV (reference sequence). DNA of the CDR3: TGTGCCAGCAGATCAAAACGACAGGGAACAACCACAGATACGCAGTATTTT. Its translation: CASRSKRQGTTTDTQYF.

The chain links TRBV7-9 to TRBJ1-1; D call uncertain. In germline, CDR1 is SEHNR, CDR2 FQNEAQ (reference sequence). There are 11 residues in the CDR3. The V gene lost 5 bases and the J gene lost 10 bases, with 11 bases spanning the gap. The DNA of the CDR3 is TGTGCCAGCAGCGCCTACAGACGAGCTTTCTTT. It encodes CASSAYRRAFF.

On this clone itself: Germline and junction disagree at one end, which may indicate a read error. The chain combines TRBV7-9 with TRBJ2-5, with 11 bases lining up with TRBD2. Germline-derived CDR1 and CDR2 are SEHNR and FQNEAQ (reference sequence). This CDR3 spans 16 amino acids. The CDR3 loop is CASTLGTSGFKETQYF. Written as DNA, the CDR3 is TGTGCCAGCACCTTAGGGACTAGCGGATTCAAAGAGACCCAGTACTTC.

This clone was detected only a few times. V usage is TRBV4-1 and J usage is TRBJ1-1; the match to TRBD1 covers 7 bases. The trim removed 0 bases at V and 5 bases at J, leaving 6 bases unmatched. This CDR3 has 15 residues. The germline CDR1 and CDR2 sequences are MGHRA and YSYEKL. DNA for the CDR3: TGCGCCAGCAGCCAAGATCAAGGGGGCCGTACTGAAGCTTTCTTT. Translated, it gives CASSQDQGGRTEAFF.

The chain is built from TRBV6-6 and TRBJ1-4; TRBD1 matches 7 bases. Per the germline V gene, CDR1 is MNHNY and CDR2 is SVGAGI (reference sequence). The J segment lost 7 bases and the V segment lost 7 bases, leaving 3 bases of the junction unmatched. The CDR3 runs 12 residues. The CDR3 is CASKGTVEKLFF. CDR3 coding DNA: TGTGCCAGCAAAGGGACAGTTGAAAAACTGTTTTTT.